What follows are 16 T cell receptor beta chains derived from one specimen sequenced in a study of Ad26.COV2.S vaccination and SARS-CoV-2 variants. Treatment given: around 19 received Ad26.COV2.S at low or high dose, single or two shots; about 5 received placebo; per-sample allocation not given. Sampling took place 63 days after the first vaccine or placebo injection. Sequencing used immunoSEQ multiplex PCR; TCRdb keeps in-frame clones, though not all of them. This table holds 300,000 to 400,000 clones, about 89% found once. The sample was peripheral blood, taken in a trial of Ad26.COV2.S vaccine versus placebo. The receptors here all came from a person aged 18-65 years who received the Ad26.COV2.S COVID-19 vaccine or a placebo.

This clone was counted a single time. The chain couples TRBV18 to TRBJ2-1; 7 bases align to TRBD1. The CDR3 consists of 15 residues. With V trimmed by 3 bases and J by 3 bases, 5 bases remained unmatched. Germline V gene sequence: CDR1 KGHSH, CDR2 LQKENI. CDR3 in amino acids: CASSPIDRVYNEQFF. The CDR3 nucleotides read TGTGCCAGCTCACCCATAGACAGGGTCTACAATGAGCAGTTCTTC.

The chain carries TRBV7-9 and TRBJ1-1; tentative D call: TRBD1 (5 bases). Trimming removed 3 bases at V and 4 bases at J, with 12 bases between. Germline values: CDR1 SEHNR, CDR2 FQNEAQ (reference sequence). The CDR3 loop spans 14 amino acids. In DNA, the CDR3 is TGTGCCAGCAGCTTGATGGGGGAGGGCACTGAAGCTTTCTTT. The encoded protein is CASSLMGEGTEAFF.

The rearrangement uses TRBV18 and TRBJ2-2; D unclear. The germline V and J ends were trimmed by 3 bases and 0 bases, with 8 bases remaining between them. The CDR3 loop spans 15 amino acids. Germline V gene data show CDR1 as KGHSH and CDR2 as LQKENI. In DNA, the CDR3 is TGTGCCAGCTCACCCTTTACCTCGAACACCGGGGAGCTGTTTTTT. Residues: CASSPFTSNTGELFF.

This clone was detected only once. This chain uses TRBV5-4 with TRBJ1-4; D unresolved. There are 14 residues in the CDR3. Between the trimmed V and J ends, which lost 1 base and 4 bases, there was a span of 8 bases. CDR1 is SGHNT and CDR2 is YYREEE in the germline V gene (reference sequence). DNA for the CDR3: TGTGCCAGCAGCTTGTTGGGTAGTAATGAAAAACTGTTTTTT. It yields the protein CASSLLGSNEKLFF.

The genes are TRBV7-9 and TRBJ1-1, with D uncertain. CDR3 length: 13 residues. V lost 2 bases to trimming and J lost 1 base, with 5 bases between them. Per the germline V gene, CDR1 is SEHNR and CDR2 is FQNEAQ (reference sequence). DNA of the CDR3: TGTGCCAGCAGCTTATTGGGGAACACTGAAGCTTTCTTT. Amino acids: CASSLLGNTEAFF.

The J gene is TRBJ1-1, the V gene TRBV5-1; TRBD1 is a possible D gene (5 bases). Trimming left V 3 bases short and J 4 bases short, with 13 bases between. Germline loops: CDR1 SGHRS, CDR2 YFSETQ. This CDR3 spans 14 amino acids. CDR3 amino acids: CASSSGVGGTEAFF. The CDR3 DNA is TGCGCCAGCAGCTCGGGTGTTGGGGGCACTGAAGCTTTCTTT.

This rearrangement joins TRBV11-3 to TRBJ2-2, with a tentative D call TRBD2 (7 bases). The CDR3 is 15 residues long. V shed 5 bases and J shed 6 bases, with 16 bases lying between them. Germline V gene data show CDR1 as SGHNT and CDR2 as YENEEA. For the CDR3, the DNA is TGTGCCAGCAGCCGAGGGGGGGGCGAACCCGGGGAGCTGTTTTTT. It specifies CASSRGGGEPGELFF.

Details on this clone: Its ends do not fully match the called genes, so a read error is possible. The rearrangement uses TRBV27 and TRBJ1-6; D is possibly TRBD1 (5 bases). Germline V gene sequence: CDR1 MNHEY, CDR2 SMNVEV (reference sequence). This CDR3 region has 15 residues. CDR3 DNA: TGTGCCAGCAGTATGACAGCCCCCTATTATTCACCCCTCCACTTT. This translates into CASSMTAPYYSPLHF.

For this clone: Other DNA sequences in this sample translate to the same CDR3. The chain uses TRBV7-9 and TRBJ1-2; no clear D. V shed 1 base and J shed 2 bases, with 5 bases lying between them. The CDR3 covers 13 residues. CDR1 and CDR2 (germline): SEHNR, FQNEAQ (reference sequence). In nucleotides, the CDR3 is TGTGCCAGCAGCTTAGGTGGGAACTATGGCTACACCTTC. Amino acids: CASSLGGNYGYTF.

V and J are TRBV28 and TRBJ1-2; TRBD1 matches 7 bases. After removal of 6 bases from V and 11 bases from J, the junction contained 15 bases not matched to a gene. The CDR3 is 14 residues long. Germline CDR1 MDHEN, CDR2 SYDVKM. As DNA, the CDR3 is TGTGCCAGCAGAAAACAGGGGACGAAGACCTCTTACACCTTC. Its protein is CASRKQGTKTSYTF.

CDR3 in DNA: TGTGCCAGTAGGAAATCGGGAGGGGGTTCGACAGGGGCGGGAGAGCAGTACTTC. Its translation is CASRKSGGGSTGAGEQYF. This sequence joins TRBV19 and TRBJ2-7, with D possibly called TRBD1 or TRBD2 (8 bases each). The germline gives CDR1 LNHDA, CDR2 SQIVND (reference sequence). The CDR3 contains 18 residues. Trimming took off 6 bases at V and 7 bases at J, with 31 bases between the two ends. Looking up the rest from reference TRBV19 and TRBJ2-7 gives the full variable domain: DGGITQSPKYLFRKEGQNVTLSCEQNLNHDAMYWYRQDPGQGLRLIYYSQIVNDFQKGDIAEGYSVSREKKESFPLTVTSAQKNPTAFYLCASRKSGGGSTGAGEQYFGPGTRLTVT.

The rearrangement links TRBV21-1 to TRBJ2-5; TRBD1, the table's D call, was not compared with the DNA. TRBV21-1 is a known pseudogene. CDR3 size: 15 residues. In nucleotides, the CDR3 is TGTGCCAGCAGCAAGACAGGGCGCATAGGGGAGACCCAGTACTTC. This sequence encodes CASSKTGRIGETQYF.

The CDR3 coding sequence is TGTGCCAGCAGTACTCACAGGGGAAGGGGAGCTGCAGAGACCCAGTACTTC. It yields the protein CASSTHRGRGAAETQYF. This chain connects TRBV2 to TRBJ2-5; 7 bases are a match to TRBD1. After removal of 5 bases from V and 4 bases from J, the junction contained 16 bases not matched to a gene. This CDR3 spans 17 amino acids. The germline gives CDR1 SNHLY, CDR2 FYNNEI. Using reference TRBV2 and TRBJ2-5 for the parts outside the CDR3, the full variable domain is EPEVTQTPSHQVTQMGQEVILRCVPISNHLYFYWYRQILGQKVEFLVSFYNNEISEKSEIFDDQFSVERPDGSNFTLKIRSTKLEDSAMYFCASSTHRGRGAAETQYFGPGTRLLVL.

The CDR3 nucleotides read TGTGCCAGCAGTTACCCCGGGACTAGCGGGAGGGAAGAGCAGTTCTTC. Encoded protein: CASSYPGTSGREEQFF. The genes are TRBV6-5 and TRBJ2-1, with 16 nucleotides matching TRBD2. The CDR3 extends over 16 amino acids. V lost 2 bases to trimming and J lost 10 bases; unmatched junction nucleotides: 5. Germline lookup yields CDR1 MNHEY and CDR2 SVGAGI.

This sequence joins TRBV28 and TRBJ1-4; D uncertain. The germline gives CDR1 MDHEN, CDR2 SYDVKM. Trimming shortened V by 2 bases and J by 0 bases, and 7 bases separated the two germline ends. The length of the CDR3 is 15 residues. CDR3 loop: CASSLQPATNEKLFF. The CDR3 bases are TGTGCCAGCAGTTTACAGCCAGCAACTAATGAAAAACTGTTTTTT.

This sequence joins TRBV27 and TRBJ1-2; a weak D match, TRBD1 (5 bases). Germline CDR1 and CDR2: MNHEY and SMNVEV (reference sequence). Trimming removed 3 bases from V and 4 bases from J, with 9 bases in between. The CDR3 runs 13 residues. The CDR3 DNA sequence: TGTGCCAGCAGTTTTGAAAGGGGCTATGGCTACACCTTC. Its translation is CASSFERGYGYTF.